The clone carrying this T cell receptor beta chain was counted at least ten times. Its specificity is unknown. CDR1 is ENHRY and CDR2 is SYGVKD in the germline V gene. V lost 0 bases and J lost 3, with 15 bases in between. The CDR3 totals 17 residues. The TCRbeta library incorporated unique molecular identifiers. Each CDR3 protein is one row after TCRdb ran MiXCR on the PCR reads. The data hold some 600,000 distinct CDR3 sequences, with 13% observed a single time. This sample was included in a study of T-cell reconstitution after alpha-beta-depleted transplantation in children. General study findings and limits: Approximately two months post-transplant, alpha-beta T cells reportedly originated from several hundred expanded graft clones. One year after transplant, T-cell counts and diversity came mostly from newly produced T cells. Some patients showed high day-60 TCRbeta diversity, which derived from surviving recipient T cells and thymic progenitors.

Sequences were derived from PBMCs, mostly from graft donor cells, sampled 360 days after TCRalphabeta/CD19-depleted stem cell transplant. V gene TRBV10-3 combines with J gene TRBJ2-1; D tentatively fits TRBD1 or TRBD2 (5 bases each). The sequence derives from a male patient under 18 who had a stem cell transplant for acute myeloid leukemia, so the T cells may come from the graft donor. The DNA of the CDR3 is TGTGCCATCAGTGAGTCGAGGGGCAGGGTGGGCTACAATGAGCAGTTCTTC. Translated, it gives CAISESRGRVGYNEQFF.